This T cell receptor (beta chain) was recorded in a study of HIV-infected patients and healthy controls. cDNA was made from about 500 ng RNA using alpha and beta constant primers. Alpha and beta chain libraries were made separately by chain-specific third strand synthesis with multiplexing indices. The cDNA received a 5' RACE adapter containing a random hexamer plus an SP2 sequencing primer site. TCRdb reanalysed the 5' RACE reads using MiXCR and keeps one entry per CDR3 protein. The sample holds over 3,000 distinct CDR3 sequences, 25% to 30% seen once. Trimming stripped 0 bases from V and 5 bases from J, with 13 bases between. Germline assignment: CDR1 LGHDT and CDR2 YNNKEL (reference sequence). This CDR3 is built from 15 residues. This clonotype was recorded a few times. Roughly three months, about 14 weeks, into antiretroviral therapy, follow-up blood was collected. The repertoire came from unfractionated whole blood and reflected all unsorted peripheral T cells. Donors lacked febrile or AIDS-related illness, tumors, and hepatitis B or C coinfection.

This chain links TRBV3-1 with TRBJ2-5, with a tentative D call TRBD2 (5 bases). The material was blood, obtained during antiretroviral therapy. This TCR came from an adult with HIV infection. CDR3 amino acids: CASSQDRGPGETQYF. CDR3 bases: TGTGCCAGCAGCCAAGATCGAGGGCCCGGGGAGACCCAGTACTTC.